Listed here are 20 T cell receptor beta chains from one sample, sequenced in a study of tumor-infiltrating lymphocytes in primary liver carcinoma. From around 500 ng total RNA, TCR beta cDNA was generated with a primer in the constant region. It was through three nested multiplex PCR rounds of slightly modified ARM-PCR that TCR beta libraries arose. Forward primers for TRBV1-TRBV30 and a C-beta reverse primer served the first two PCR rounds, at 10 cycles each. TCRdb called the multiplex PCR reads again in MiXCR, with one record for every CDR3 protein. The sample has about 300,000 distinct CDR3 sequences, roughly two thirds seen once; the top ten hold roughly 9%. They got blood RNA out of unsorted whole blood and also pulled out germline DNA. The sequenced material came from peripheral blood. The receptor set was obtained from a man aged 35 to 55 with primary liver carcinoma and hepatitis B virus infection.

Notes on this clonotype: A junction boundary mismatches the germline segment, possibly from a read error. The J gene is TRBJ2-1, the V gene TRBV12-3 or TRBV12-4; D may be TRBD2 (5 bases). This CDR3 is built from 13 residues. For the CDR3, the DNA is TGTGACAGCACTTCCGGGACCTACAATGAGCAGTTCTTC. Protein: CDSTSGTYNEQFF.

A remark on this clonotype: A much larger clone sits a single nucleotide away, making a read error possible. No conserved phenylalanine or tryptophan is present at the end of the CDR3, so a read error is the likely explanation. The CDR3 DNA follows: TGCGCCAGCAGGAGACTAGCGGGGTCCACAGATACGCAGTATTAT. It codes for CASRRLAGSTDTQYY. This chain links TRBV10-2 with TRBJ2-3; 11 nucleotides agree with TRBD2. The CDR3 sequence is 15 residues long. Looked up from germline, CDR1 is WSHSY and CDR2 is SAAADI. The trim removed 6 bases at V and 2 bases at J, leaving 4 bases unmatched.

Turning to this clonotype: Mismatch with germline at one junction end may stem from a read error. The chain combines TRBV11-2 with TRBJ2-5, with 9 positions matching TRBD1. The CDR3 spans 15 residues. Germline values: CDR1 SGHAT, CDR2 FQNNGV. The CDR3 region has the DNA TGTGCCGGCAGCCCAGGGACAGGGATCGTGGAGCCACAGTATTTC. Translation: CAGSPGTGIVEPQYF.

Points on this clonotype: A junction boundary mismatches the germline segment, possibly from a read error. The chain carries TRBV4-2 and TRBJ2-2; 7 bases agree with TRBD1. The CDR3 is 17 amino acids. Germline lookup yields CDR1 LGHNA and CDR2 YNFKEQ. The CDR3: CATSPLAGQVNTGELFF. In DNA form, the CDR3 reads TGTGCCACCAGCCCTTTAGCAGGACAGGTGAACACCGGGGAGCTGTTTTTT.

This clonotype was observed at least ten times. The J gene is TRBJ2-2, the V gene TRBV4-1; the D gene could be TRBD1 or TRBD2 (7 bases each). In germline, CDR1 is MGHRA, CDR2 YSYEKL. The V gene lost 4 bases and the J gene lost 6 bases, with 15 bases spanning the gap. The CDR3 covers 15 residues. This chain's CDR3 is CASSLQGEGSGELFF. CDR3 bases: TGCGCCAGCAGCCTCCAGGGGGAGGGCTCCGGGGAGCTGTTTTTT.

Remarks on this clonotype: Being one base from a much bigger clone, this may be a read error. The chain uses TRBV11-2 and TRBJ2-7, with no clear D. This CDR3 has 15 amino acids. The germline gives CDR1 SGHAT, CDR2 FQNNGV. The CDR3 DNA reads TGTGTCAGCAGCTTATCGGGTAAAGTCTGGACCGAGCAGTACTTC. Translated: CVSSLSGKVWTEQYF. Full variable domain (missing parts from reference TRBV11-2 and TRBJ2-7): EAGVAQSPRYKIIEKRQSVAFWCNPISGHATLYWYQQILGQGPKLLIQFQNNGVVDDSQLPKDRFSAERLKGVDSTLKIQPAKLEDSAVYLCVSSLSGKVWTEQYFGPGTRLTVT.

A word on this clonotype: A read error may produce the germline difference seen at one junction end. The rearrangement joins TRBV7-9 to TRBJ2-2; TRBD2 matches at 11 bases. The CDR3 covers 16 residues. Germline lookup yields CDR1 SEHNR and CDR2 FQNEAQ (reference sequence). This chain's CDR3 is CASRPGLAANTGKLFF. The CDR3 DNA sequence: TGTGCCAGCAGACCGGGACTAGCGGCGAACACCGGGAAGCTGTTTTTT.

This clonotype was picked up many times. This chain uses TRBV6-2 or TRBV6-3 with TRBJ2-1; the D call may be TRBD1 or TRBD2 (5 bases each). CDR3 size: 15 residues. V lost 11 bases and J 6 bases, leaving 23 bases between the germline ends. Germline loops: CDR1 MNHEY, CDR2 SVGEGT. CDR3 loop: CACFAGTHRGNEQFF. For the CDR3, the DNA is TGTGCCTGCTTTGCTGGGACCCACCGTGGCAATGAGCAGTTCTTC.

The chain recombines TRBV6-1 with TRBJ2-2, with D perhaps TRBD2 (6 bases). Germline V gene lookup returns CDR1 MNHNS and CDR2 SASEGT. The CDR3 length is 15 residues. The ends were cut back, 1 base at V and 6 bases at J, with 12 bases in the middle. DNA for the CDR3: TGTGCCAGCAGTGAAGGGGACTGGGGGTCCGGGGAGCTGTTTTTT. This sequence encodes CASSEGDWGSGELFF.

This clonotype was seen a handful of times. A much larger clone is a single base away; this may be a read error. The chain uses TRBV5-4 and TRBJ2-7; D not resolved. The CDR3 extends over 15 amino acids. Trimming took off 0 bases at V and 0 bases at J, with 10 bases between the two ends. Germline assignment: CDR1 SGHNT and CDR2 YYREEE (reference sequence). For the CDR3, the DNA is TGTGCCAGCAGCTTGGGAAACGATCCCTCCTACGAGCAGTACTTC. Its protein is CASSLGNDPSYEQYF.

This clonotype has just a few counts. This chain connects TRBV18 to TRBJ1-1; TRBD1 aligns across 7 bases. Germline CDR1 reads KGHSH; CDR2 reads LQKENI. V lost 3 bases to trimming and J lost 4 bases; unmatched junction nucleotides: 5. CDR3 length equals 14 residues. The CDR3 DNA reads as TGTGCCAGCTCACCCAACAGGGGTGGCACTGAAGCTTTCTTT. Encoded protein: CASSPNRGGTEAFF.

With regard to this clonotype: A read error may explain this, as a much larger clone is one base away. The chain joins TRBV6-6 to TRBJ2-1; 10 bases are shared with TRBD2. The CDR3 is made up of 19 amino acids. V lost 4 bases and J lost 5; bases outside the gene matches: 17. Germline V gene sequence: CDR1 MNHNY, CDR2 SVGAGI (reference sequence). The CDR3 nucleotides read TGTGCCAGCAGTTGCTCCGGGGCTAGCGGGAGTTTCGTTGACAATGAGCAGTTCTTC. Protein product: CASSCSGASGSFVDNEQFF.

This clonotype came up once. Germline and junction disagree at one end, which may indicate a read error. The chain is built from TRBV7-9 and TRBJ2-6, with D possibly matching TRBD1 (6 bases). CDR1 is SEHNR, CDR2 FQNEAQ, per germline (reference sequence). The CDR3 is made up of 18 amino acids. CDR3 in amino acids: CASTRFGQTVSGTNVLTF. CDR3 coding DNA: TGTGCCAGCACCCGATTCGGACAGACAGTCTCTGGGACCAACGTCCTGACTTTC. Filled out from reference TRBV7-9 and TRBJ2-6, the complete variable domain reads DTGVSQNPRHKITKRGQNVTFRCDPISEHNRLYWYRQTLGQGPEFLTYFQNEAQLEKSRLLSDRFSAERPKGSFSTLEIQRTEQGDSAMYLCASTRFGQTVSGTNVLTFGAGSRLTVL.

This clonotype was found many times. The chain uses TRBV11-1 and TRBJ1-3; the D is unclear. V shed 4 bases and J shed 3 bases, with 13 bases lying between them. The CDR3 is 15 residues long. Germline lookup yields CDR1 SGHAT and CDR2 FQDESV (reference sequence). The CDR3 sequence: CASSSTRDHGNTIYF. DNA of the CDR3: TGTGCCAGCAGCTCGACCCGTGATCATGGAAACACCATATATTTT.

The CDR3 sequence is CSVVPGWAMNTEAFF. CDR3 DNA: TGCAGCGTTGTCCCGGGATGGGCAATGAACACTGAAGCTTTCTTT. The chain employs TRBV29-1 and TRBJ1-1; D call uncertain. The CDR3 totals 15 residues. CDR1 and CDR2 from the germline V gene are SQVTM and ANQGSEA. V was clipped by 4 bases and J by 0 bases, with 15 bases between them.

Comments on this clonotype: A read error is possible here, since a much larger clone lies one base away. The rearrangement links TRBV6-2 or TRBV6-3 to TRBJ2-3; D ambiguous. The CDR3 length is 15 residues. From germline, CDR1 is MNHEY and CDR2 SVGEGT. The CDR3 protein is CVSSSPEDVTDTQYF. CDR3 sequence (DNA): TGTGTCAGCAGTTCACCCGAGGACGTCACAGATACGCAGTATTTT.

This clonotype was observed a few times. CDR3 region: CASRDTSSYNEQFF. In DNA form, the CDR3 reads TGTGCCAGCAGGGACACAAGCTCCTACAATGAGCAGTTCTTC. The chain joins TRBV25-1 to TRBJ2-1; the D gene is possibly TRBD1 (5 bases). The CDR3 is 14 residues long. Germline loops: CDR1 MGHDK, CDR2 SYGVNS. With 6 bases removed from V and 0 bases from J, the gap between germline ends came to 9 bases.

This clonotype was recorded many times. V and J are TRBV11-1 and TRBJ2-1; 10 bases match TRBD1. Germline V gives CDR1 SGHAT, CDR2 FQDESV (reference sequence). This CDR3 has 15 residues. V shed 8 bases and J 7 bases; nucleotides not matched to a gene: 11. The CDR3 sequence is CASQRDRGLMNEQFF. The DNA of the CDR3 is TGTGCCAGCCAGCGGGACAGGGGTCTAATGAATGAGCAGTTCTTC.

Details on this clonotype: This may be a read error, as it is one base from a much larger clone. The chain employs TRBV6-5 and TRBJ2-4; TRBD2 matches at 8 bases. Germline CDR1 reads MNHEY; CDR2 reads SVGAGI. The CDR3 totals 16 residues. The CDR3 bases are TGTACCAGCAGTTCCCTCAAGAGCGGGAGTGTCAACATTCAGTACTTC. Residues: CTSSSLKSGSVNIQYF.

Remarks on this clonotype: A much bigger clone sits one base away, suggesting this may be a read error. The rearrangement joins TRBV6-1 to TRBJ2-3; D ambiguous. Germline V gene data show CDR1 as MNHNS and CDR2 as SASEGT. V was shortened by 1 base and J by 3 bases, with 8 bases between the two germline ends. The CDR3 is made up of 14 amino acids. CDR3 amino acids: CASSEGVETDTQYF. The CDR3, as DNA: TGTGCCAGCAGTGAAGGCGTAGAAACAGATACGCAGTATTTT.